A single sample is the source of the 29 T cell receptor beta chains below, sequenced in a study of T cells after yellow fever vaccination. TCRdb reanalysed the 5' RACE reads using MiXCR and keeps one entry per CDR3 protein. The sample lists over 150,000 distinct CDR3 sequences, approximately 6% seen once, with roughly 3% in the top ten. The source was CD4+ T cells sorted from PBMCs, collected on the day of the first yellow fever vaccination. The receptors here all came from a man aged 18 to 30 who received the YFV17D yellow fever vaccine.

The sample holds many counts of this clonotype. This sequence joins TRBV12-3 or TRBV12-4 and TRBJ2-5; 9 bases fit TRBD2. The CDR3 extends over 15 amino acids. Trimming at V came to 3 bases and at J to 2 bases, leaving 4 bases not matched to a gene. CDR3 residues: CASSFGLAPQETQYF. The CDR3 coding sequence is TGTGCCAGCAGTTTTGGACTAGCGCCTCAAGAGACCCAGTACTTC.

This clonotype was counted many times. This chain connects TRBV6-2 or TRBV6-3 to TRBJ2-7; 8 nucleotides align to TRBD1. Per the germline V gene, CDR1 is MNHEY and CDR2 is SVGEGT. V gave up 5 bases and J gave up 0 bases; unmatched junction bases: 9. The CDR3 consists of 16 residues. CDR3 residues: CASSRRRDRSSYEQYV. The CDR3 DNA is TGTGCCAGCAGTCGTCGCCGGGACAGGAGCTCCTACGAGCAGTACGTC.

Only a few counts were recorded for this clonotype. The CDR3 nucleotides read TGCAGTGCTAGAGGGGGGCAAGCGGGGGGTTCCTCGTACGAGCAGTACGTC. Its protein is CSARGGQAGGSSYEQYV. The rearrangement uses TRBV20-1 and TRBJ2-7, with 9 nucleotides matching TRBD2. Germline values: CDR1 DFQATT, CDR2 SNEGSKA (reference sequence). CDR3 length: 17 residues. The V segment lost 1 base and the J segment 4 bases; nucleotides outside the gene matches: 14.

The rearrangement uses TRBV5-6 and TRBJ2-3, with D perhaps TRBD2 (6 bases). The CDR3 extends over 15 amino acids. Germline CDR1 and CDR2: SGHDT and YYEEEE. Trimming stripped 0 bases from V and 4 bases from J, with 12 bases between. The CDR3 nucleotides read TGTGCCAGCAGCTTGGACCAGGGAGGTTCAGATACGCAGTATTTT. Its protein is CASSLDQGGSDTQYF.

This clonotype came up a few times. The J gene is TRBJ2-1, the V gene TRBV29-1, with TRBD2 matching over 12 bases. With V trimmed by 6 bases and J by 10 bases, 10 bases remained unmatched. The germline CDR1 and CDR2 sequences are SQVTM and ANQGSEA. The CDR3 is 14 residues long. The CDR3 sequence: CSVGRILAGGEQFF. CDR3 in DNA: TGCAGCGTCGGCCGTATCCTAGCGGGGGGGGAGCAGTTCTTC.

This clonotype has ten or more counts. The genes are TRBV7-2 and TRBJ2-3; TRBD2 matches 9 bases. The V gene end was trimmed by 2 bases and the J gene end by 6 bases; junction bases not matched to a gene: 9. Germline values: CDR1 SGHTA, CDR2 FQGNSA. The CDR3 is made up of 16 amino acids. This chain's CDR3 is CASSLRPAGGLDTQYF. CDR3 in DNA: TGTGCCAGCAGCTTACGGCCAGCGGGGGGCCTGGATACGCAGTATTTT.

Ten or more counts support this clonotype. The rearrangement joins TRBV6-5 to TRBJ1-1; no clear D gene. The CDR3 runs 14 residues. Trimming removed 2 bases at V and 9 bases at J, with 16 bases between. The germline V gene encodes CDR1 MNHEY and CDR2 SVGAGI. The CDR3 DNA follows: TGTGCCAGCAGTTACGTACTTGGCCTGCGCAAAGCTTTCTTT. The encoded protein is CASSYVLGLRKAFF.

This clonotype was counted many times. V and J are TRBV5-1 and TRBJ2-7; the D call may be TRBD1 or TRBD2 (5 bases each). The CDR3 totals 14 residues. Germline assignment: CDR1 SGHRS and CDR2 YFSETQ. V lost 1 base, J lost 3 bases, and 11 bases lay in between. The CDR3 DNA reads TGCGCCAGCAGCTTGTTGCCAGGGAGCTACGAGCAGTACTTC. It is translated as CASSLLPGSYEQYF. The whole variable domain, remainder taken from reference TRBV5-1 and TRBJ2-7, is KAGVTQTPRYLIKTRGQQVTLSCSPISGHRSVSWYQQTPGQGLQFLFEYFSETQRNKGNFPGRFSGRQFSNSRSEMNVSTLELGDSALYLCASSLLPGSYEQYFGPGTRLTVT.

The chain joins TRBV6-5 to TRBJ2-5; unclear D gene. V lost 6 bases and J lost 4, with 6 bases in between. Germline CDR1 MNHEY, CDR2 SVGAGI. The CDR3 consists of 11 residues. The CDR3 DNA sequence: TGTGCCAGCAGGGGCTTAGAGACCCAGTACTTC. The encoded protein is CASRGLETQYF.

This clonotype was observed many times. The chain carries TRBV5-5 and TRBJ2-3; D tentatively reads TRBD1 or TRBD2 (5 bases each). Trimming cost V 4 bases and J 1 base, with 10 bases left between them. The CDR3 length is 14 residues. Germline lookup yields CDR1 SGHKS and CDR2 YYEKEE (reference sequence). The CDR3 here is CASSTRDGTDTQYF. The CDR3 DNA sequence: TGTGCCAGCAGCACTCGGGACGGCACAGATACGCAGTATTTT. Drawing the rest from reference TRBV5-5 and TRBJ2-3, the complete variable domain is DAGVTQSPTHLIKTRGQQVTLRCSPISGHKSVSWYQQVLGQGPQFIFQYYEKEERGRGNFPDRFSARQFPNYSSELNVNALLLGDSALYLCASSTRDGTDTQYFGPGTRLTVL.

The V gene is TRBV9, the J gene TRBJ2-1; perhaps D is TRBD1 or TRBD2 (5 bases each). This CDR3 contains 12 residues. Germline V gene data show CDR1 as SGDLS and CDR2 as YYNGEE. Trimming stripped 3 bases from V and 8 bases from J, with 9 bases between. The DNA of the CDR3 is TGTGCCAGCAGCGACTGGGACGATGAGCAGTTCTTC. Protein: CASSDWDDEQFF. Using reference TRBV9 and TRBJ2-1 for the parts outside the CDR3, the full variable domain is DSGVTQTPKHLITATGQRVTLRCSPRSGDLSVYWYQQSLDQGLQFLIQYYNGEERAKGNILERFSAQQFPDLHSELNLSSLELGDSALYFCASSDWDDEQFFGPGTRLTVL.

V usage is TRBV4-2 and J usage is TRBJ1-2; no firm D call. From germline, CDR1 is LGHNA and CDR2 YNFKEQ. The V and J ends lost 2 bases and 2 bases respectively, with 9 bases between them. The CDR3 has 14 amino acids. The CDR3 nucleotides are TGTGCCAGCAGCCAAAGGCTCGGGAACTATGGCTACACCTTC. Its translation: CASSQRLGNYGYTF.

This clonotype was seen many times. The rearrangement uses TRBV7-2 and TRBJ2-1; D might be TRBD2 (6 bases). This CDR3 has 14 residues. Germline assignment: CDR1 SGHTA and CDR2 FQGNSA. Trimming pared 4 bases from V and 12 bases from J, leaving 19 bases between. This CDR3 reads CASSSRFGGYVQFF. The CDR3 bases are TGTGCCAGCAGCTCCCGCTTTGGGGGGTACGTGCAGTTCTTC.

This clonotype turned up a few times. CDR3: CASSRPHSYEQYV. CDR3 nucleotide sequence: TGTGCCAGCAGCCGGCCTCACTCCTACGAGCAGTACGTC. The rearrangement joins TRBV7-2 to TRBJ2-7; D remains ambiguous. CDR1 and CDR2 from the germline V gene are SGHTA and FQGNSA. V dropped 5 bases and J dropped 0 bases, with 8 bases sitting between them. The CDR3 sequence is 13 residues long.

This clonotype was detected a few times. V usage is TRBV28 and J usage is TRBJ1-1; 8 nucleotides line up with TRBD1. The CDR3 totals 13 residues. CDR1 is MDHEN and CDR2 is SYDVKM in the germline V gene. The trim removed 7 bases at V and 10 bases at J, leaving 11 bases unmatched. DNA for the CDR3: TGTGCCAGCACCCAGGGGGCAGGGCGGTTAGCTTTCTTT. As protein: CASTQGAGRLAFF.

This chain links TRBV12-3 or TRBV12-4 with TRBJ2-3, with D hard to call. There are 13 residues in the CDR3. Trimming left V 5 bases short and J 4 bases short, with 10 bases between. The CDR3 sequence is CASSPDVADTQYF. The DNA of the CDR3 is TGTGCCAGCAGTCCCGACGTAGCAGATACGCAGTATTTT.

This clonotype has only a few counts. The CDR3 loop reads CASSRDREGNYGYTF. In DNA form, the CDR3 reads TGTGCCAGCAGCAGAGACAGGGAAGGAAACTATGGCTACACCTTC. J is TRBJ1-2 and V is TRBV5-4; TRBD1 matches 7 bases. The CDR3 length is 15 residues. The V segment lost 4 bases and the J segment 2 bases; nucleotides outside the gene matches: 8. Germline V lookup: CDR1 SGHNT, CDR2 YYREEE (reference sequence).

The J gene is TRBJ1-1, the V gene TRBV7-2; D is unresolved. The CDR3 spans 13 residues. Germline-derived CDR1 and CDR2 are SGHTA and FQGNSA. Trimming pared 3 bases from V and 0 bases from J, leaving 5 bases between. The CDR3 coding sequence is TGTGCCAGCAGCTTTTTCATGAACACTGAAGCTTTCTTT. Encoded protein: CASSFFMNTEAFF. Full variable domain (rest looked up from reference TRBV7-2 and TRBJ1-1): GAGVSQSPSNKVTEKGKDVELRCDPISGHTALYWYRQSLGQGLEFLIYFQGNSAPDKSGLPSDRFSAERTGGSVSTLTIQRTQQEDSAVYLCASSFFMNTEAFFGQGTRLTVV.

V usage is TRBV12-3 or TRBV12-4 and J usage is TRBJ2-1, with 9 bases aligning to TRBD2. The junction had 3 bases not matched to a gene; V was cut back by 2 bases and J by 13 bases. The CDR3 covers 12 residues. The CDR3 DNA sequence: TGTGCCAGCAGTTTATGGCGGGGGGGCCAGTTCTTC. It codes for CASSLWRGGQFF.

This clonotype came up a few times. The rearrangement uses TRBV20-1 and TRBJ2-3; TRBD2 agrees at 8 bases. The length of the CDR3 is 15 residues. The J segment lost 3 bases and the V segment lost 6 bases, leaving 11 bases of the junction unmatched. Germline V lookup: CDR1 DFQATT, CDR2 SNEGSKA (reference sequence). The CDR3 bases are TGCAGTGCCCCAAATCGGGGGGGCCGGACAGATACGCAGTATTTT. Encoded protein: CSAPNRGGRTDTQYF.

Notes on this clonotype: This sequence may be a read error, since a much larger clone differs from it by one base. The chain is built from TRBV2 and TRBJ2-6, with D perhaps matching TRBD1 (6 bases). Germline CDR1 reads SNHLY; CDR2 reads FYNNEI. CDR3 length: 19 amino acids. The DNA of the CDR3 is TGTGCCAGCAGTACCTCAGGGGCCTTACCCTCCTCTGGGGTCAACGTCCTGACTTTC. Protein: CASSTSGALPSSGVNVLTF. The full variable domain, completed using reference TRBV2 and TRBJ2-6, is EPEVTQTPSHQVTQMGQEVILRCVPISNHLYFYWYRQILGQKVEFLVSFYNNEISEKSEIFDDQFSVERPDGSNFTLKIRSTKLEDSAMYFCASSTSGALPSSGVNVLTFGAGSRLTVL.

This clonotype came up many times. The J gene is TRBJ2-1, the V gene TRBV15; 7 positions agree with TRBD1. The ends lost 0 bases at V and 7 bases at J; junction bases unmatched: 3. The CDR3 loop spans 14 amino acids. Germline lookup yields CDR1 LNHNV and CDR2 YYDKDF (reference sequence). The CDR3, as DNA: TGTGCCACCAGCAGAGATTCCAGGGGGAATGAGCAGTTCTTC. As protein: CATSRDSRGNEQFF.

This clonotype came up a few times. This chain connects TRBV9 to TRBJ1-2; possibly TRBD1 for D (6 bases). The CDR3 sequence is 14 residues long. V lost 0 bases, J lost 8 bases, and 14 bases lay in between. Germline V gene data show CDR1 as SGDLS and CDR2 as YYNGEE. CDR3: CASSVVPGRGGYTF. The CDR3 DNA reads TGTGCCAGCAGCGTAGTGCCGGGCAGGGGCGGCTACACCTTC.

Comment on this clonotype: It may be a read error: a sequence one base away is much more abundant. The chain is built from TRBV20-1 and TRBJ2-1, with D perhaps matching TRBD1 or TRBD2 (5 bases each). The CDR3 contains 14 residues. Trimming left V 0 bases short and J 8 bases short, with 14 bases between. From germline, CDR1 is DFQATT and CDR2 SNEGSKA (reference sequence). CDR3 in DNA: TGCAGTGCTAGAGATCCGGGGCCCTTATATGAGCAGTTCTTC. This gives the protein CSARDPGPLYEQFF.

This clonotype was counted at least ten times. The chain employs TRBV7-3 and TRBJ1-5; D perhaps matches TRBD1 (6 bases). V was trimmed by 1 base and J by 4 bases, leaving 8 bases between them. The CDR3 covers 14 residues. From germline, CDR1 is SGHTA and CDR2 FQGTGA. This chain's CDR3 is CASSLITGNQPQHF. In nucleotides, the CDR3 is TGTGCCAGCAGCTTAATAACAGGGAATCAGCCCCAGCATTTT.

This clonotype was picked up many times. The CDR3: CASSLYRETEAFF. The CDR3 DNA is TGCGCCAGCAGCTTGTACAGGGAAACTGAAGCTTTCTTT. The V gene is TRBV5-1, the J gene TRBJ1-1; D is possibly TRBD1 (6 bases). V was shortened by 1 base and J by 5 bases, with 9 bases between the two germline ends. The CDR3 contains 13 residues. Per the germline V gene, CDR1 is SGHRS and CDR2 is YFSETQ.

This clonotype was seen repeatedly, ten times or more. The chain recombines TRBV5-1 with TRBJ2-3; 9 nucleotides line up with TRBD2. V shed 4 bases, J shed 5 bases, and the junction held 14 bases outside the gene matches. The CDR3 length is 17 residues. CDR1 is SGHRS, CDR2 YFSETQ, per germline. CDR3 residues: CASSPTSSGELQDTQYF. The CDR3 DNA follows: TGCGCCAGCAGCCCGACCTCTAGCGGGGAGCTTCAAGATACGCAGTATTTT.

This clonotype was counted ten times or more. The rearrangement links TRBV5-1 to TRBJ2-1, with 7 bases fitting TRBD2. Germline CDR1 and CDR2: SGHRS and YFSETQ. This CDR3 is 14 amino acids long. Germline trimming cut 4 bases from V and 2 bases from J; bases unmatched to any gene: 3. CDR3: CASSLGLAYNEQFF. In DNA form, the CDR3 reads TGCGCCAGCAGCCTTGGACTAGCCTACAATGAGCAGTTCTTC.

This clonotype has a count of ten or more. The chain couples TRBV4-3 to TRBJ2-1; unclear D gene. V shed 3 bases and J shed 5 bases, with 2 bases lying between them. CDR1 LGHNA and CDR2 YSLEER come from the germline V gene. CDR3 length: 11 amino acids. The CDR3 nucleotides read TGCGCCAGCAGCCAGAACAATGAGCAGTTCTTC. It encodes CASSQNNEQFF.